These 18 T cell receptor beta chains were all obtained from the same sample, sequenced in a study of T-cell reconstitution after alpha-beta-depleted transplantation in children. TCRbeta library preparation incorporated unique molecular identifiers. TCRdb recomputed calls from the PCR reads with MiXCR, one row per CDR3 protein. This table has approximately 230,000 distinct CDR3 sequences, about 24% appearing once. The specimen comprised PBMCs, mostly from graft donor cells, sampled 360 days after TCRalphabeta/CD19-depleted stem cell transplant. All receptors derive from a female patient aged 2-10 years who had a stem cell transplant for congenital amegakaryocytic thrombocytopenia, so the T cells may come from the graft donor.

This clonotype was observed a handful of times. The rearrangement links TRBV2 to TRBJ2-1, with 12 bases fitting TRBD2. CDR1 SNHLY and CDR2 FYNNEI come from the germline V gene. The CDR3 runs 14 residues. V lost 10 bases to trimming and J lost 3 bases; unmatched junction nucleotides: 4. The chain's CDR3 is CATQLAGGYNEQFF. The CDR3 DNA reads TGTGCCACCCAACTAGCGGGGGGCTACAATGAGCAGTTCTTC.

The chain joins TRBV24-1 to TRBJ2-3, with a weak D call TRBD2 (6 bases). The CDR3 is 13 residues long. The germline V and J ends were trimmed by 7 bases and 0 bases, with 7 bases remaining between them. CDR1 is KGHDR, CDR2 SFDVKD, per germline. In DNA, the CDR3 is TGTGCCACCAGGGAGGGCAGCACAGATACGCAGTATTTT. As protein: CATREGSTDTQYF.

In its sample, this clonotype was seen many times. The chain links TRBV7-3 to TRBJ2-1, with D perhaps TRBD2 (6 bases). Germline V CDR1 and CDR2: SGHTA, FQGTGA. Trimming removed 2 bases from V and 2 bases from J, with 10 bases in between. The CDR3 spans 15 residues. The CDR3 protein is CASSLLASPYNEQFF. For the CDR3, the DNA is TGTGCCAGCAGCTTACTAGCGAGTCCCTACAATGAGCAGTTCTTC.

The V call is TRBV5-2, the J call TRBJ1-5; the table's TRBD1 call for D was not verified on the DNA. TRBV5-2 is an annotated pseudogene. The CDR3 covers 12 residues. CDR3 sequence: CASNSGEGPQHF. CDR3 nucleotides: TGTGCCAGCAACTCGGGGGAAGGGCCCCAGCATTTT.

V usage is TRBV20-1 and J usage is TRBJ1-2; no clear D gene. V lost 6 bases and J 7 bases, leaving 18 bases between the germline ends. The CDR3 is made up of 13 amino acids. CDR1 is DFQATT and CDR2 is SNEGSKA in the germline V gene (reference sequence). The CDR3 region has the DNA TGCAGTGCCCCGCGGTCGATCATTCCTGGCTACACCTTC. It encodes CSAPRSIIPGYTF.

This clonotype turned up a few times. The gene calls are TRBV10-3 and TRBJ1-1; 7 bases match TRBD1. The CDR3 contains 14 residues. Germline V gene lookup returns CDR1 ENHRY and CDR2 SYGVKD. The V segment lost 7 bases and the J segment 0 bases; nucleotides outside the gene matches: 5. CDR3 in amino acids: CAIKMTGLNTEAFF. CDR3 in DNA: TGTGCCATCAAAATGACAGGGCTGAACACTGAAGCTTTCTTT.

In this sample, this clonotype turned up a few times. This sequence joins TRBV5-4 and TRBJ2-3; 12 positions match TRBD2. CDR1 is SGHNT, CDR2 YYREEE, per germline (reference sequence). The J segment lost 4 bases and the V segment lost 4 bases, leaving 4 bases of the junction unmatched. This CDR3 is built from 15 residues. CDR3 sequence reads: CASSARLAGADTQYF. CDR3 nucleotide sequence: TGTGCCAGCAGCGCTAGACTAGCGGGGGCAGATACGCAGTATTTT.

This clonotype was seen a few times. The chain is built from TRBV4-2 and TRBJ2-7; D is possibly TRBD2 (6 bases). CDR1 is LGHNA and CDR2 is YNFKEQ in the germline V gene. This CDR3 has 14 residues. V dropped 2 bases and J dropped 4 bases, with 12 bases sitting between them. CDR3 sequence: CASSQWRRGYEQYF. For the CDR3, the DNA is TGTGCCAGCAGCCAATGGCGGCGGGGTTACGAGCAGTACTTC.

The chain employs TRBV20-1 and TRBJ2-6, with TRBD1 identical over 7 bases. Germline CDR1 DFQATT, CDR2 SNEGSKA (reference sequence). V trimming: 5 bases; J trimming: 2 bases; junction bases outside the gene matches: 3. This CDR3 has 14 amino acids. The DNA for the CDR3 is TGCAGTGCTTTTGACAGGGCTGGGGCCAACGTCCTGACTTTC. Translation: CSAFDRAGANVLTF.

In nucleotides, the CDR3 is TGTGCCAGCAGTACGGGACGGGAAGCTTTCTTT. Translation: CASSTGREAFF. The genes are TRBV6-5 and TRBJ1-1; possibly TRBD1 for D (5 bases). Trimming removed 5 bases at V and 8 bases at J, with 9 bases between. The germline V gene encodes CDR1 MNHEY and CDR2 SVGAGI. This CDR3 contains 11 residues.

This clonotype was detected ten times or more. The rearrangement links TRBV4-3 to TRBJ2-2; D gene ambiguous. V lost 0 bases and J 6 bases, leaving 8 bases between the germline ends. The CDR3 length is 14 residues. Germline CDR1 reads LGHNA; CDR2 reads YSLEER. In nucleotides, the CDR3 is TGCGCCAGCAGCCAAGATTCGCTTTCCGGGGAGCTGTTTTTT. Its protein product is CASSQDSLSGELFF.

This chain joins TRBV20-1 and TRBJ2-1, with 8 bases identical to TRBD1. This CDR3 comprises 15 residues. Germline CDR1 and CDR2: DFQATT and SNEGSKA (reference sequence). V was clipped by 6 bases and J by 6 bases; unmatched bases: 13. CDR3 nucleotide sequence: TGCAGTGCGAGGGGGGTGACAGGGGCCGGCAATGAGCAGTTCTTC. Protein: CSARGVTGAGNEQFF.

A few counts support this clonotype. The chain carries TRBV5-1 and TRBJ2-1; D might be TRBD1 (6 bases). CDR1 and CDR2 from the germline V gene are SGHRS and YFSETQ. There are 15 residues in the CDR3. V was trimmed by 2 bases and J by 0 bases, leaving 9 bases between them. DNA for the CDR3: TGCGCCAGCAGCTTTCAGGGGTACTCCTACAATGAGCAGTTCTTC. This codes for CASSFQGYSYNEQFF.

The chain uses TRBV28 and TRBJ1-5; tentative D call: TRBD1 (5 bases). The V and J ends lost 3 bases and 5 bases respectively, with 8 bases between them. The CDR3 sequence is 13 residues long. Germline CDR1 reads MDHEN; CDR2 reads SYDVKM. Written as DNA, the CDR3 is TGTGCCAGCAGTTTTCGGGGGGATCAGCCCCAGCATTTT. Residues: CASSFRGDQPQHF.

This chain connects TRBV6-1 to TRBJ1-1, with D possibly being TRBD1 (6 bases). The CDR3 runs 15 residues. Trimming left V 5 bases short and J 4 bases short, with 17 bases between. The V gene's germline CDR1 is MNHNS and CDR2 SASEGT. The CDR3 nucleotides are TGTGCCAGCAGTCCCCAGGGGAAGGTGGGCACTGAAGCTTTCTTT. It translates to CASSPQGKVGTEAFF.

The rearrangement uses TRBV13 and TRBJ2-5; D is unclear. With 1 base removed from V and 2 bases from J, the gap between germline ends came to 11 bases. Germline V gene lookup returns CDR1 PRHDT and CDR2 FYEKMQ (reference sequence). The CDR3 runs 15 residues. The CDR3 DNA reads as TGTGCCAGCAGCTTAGTGTCGGGTCGGCAAGAGACCCAGTACTTC. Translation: CASSLVSGRQETQYF.

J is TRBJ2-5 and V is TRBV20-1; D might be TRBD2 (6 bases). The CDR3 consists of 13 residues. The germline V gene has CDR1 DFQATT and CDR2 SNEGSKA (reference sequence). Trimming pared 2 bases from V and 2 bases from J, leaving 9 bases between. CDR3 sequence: CSARPGTQETQYF. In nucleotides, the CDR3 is TGCAGTGCTAGACCCGGGACTCAAGAGACCCAGTACTTC.

CDR3 sequence (DNA): TGTGCCAGCAGCTTAAATTCGGGGCAGTCCTACGAGCAGTACTTC. Amino acid sequence: CASSLNSGQSYEQYF. This chain joins TRBV7-2 and TRBJ2-7, with D perhaps matching TRBD1 or TRBD2 (5 bases each). V lost 2 bases, J lost 1 base, and 12 bases lay in between. The CDR3 loop spans 15 amino acids. Germline assignment: CDR1 SGHTA and CDR2 FQGNSA.